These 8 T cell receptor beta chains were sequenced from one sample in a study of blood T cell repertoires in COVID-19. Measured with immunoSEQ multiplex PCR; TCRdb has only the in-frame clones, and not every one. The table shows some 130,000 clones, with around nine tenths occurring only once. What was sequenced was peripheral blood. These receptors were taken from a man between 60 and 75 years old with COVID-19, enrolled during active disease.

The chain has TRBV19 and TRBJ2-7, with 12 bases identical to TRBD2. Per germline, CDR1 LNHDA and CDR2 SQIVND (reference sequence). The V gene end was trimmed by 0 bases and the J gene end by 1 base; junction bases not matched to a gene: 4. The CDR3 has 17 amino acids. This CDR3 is CASSIDRGTSGSYEQYF. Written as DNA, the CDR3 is TGTGCCAGTAGTATAGATCGGGGGACTAGCGGGTCCTACGAGCAGTACTTC.

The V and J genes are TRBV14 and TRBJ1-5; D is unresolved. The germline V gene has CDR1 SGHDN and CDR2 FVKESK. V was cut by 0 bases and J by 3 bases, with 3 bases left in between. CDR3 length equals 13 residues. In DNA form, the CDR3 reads TGTGCCAGCAGCCAAGATCACAATCAGCCCCAGCATTTT. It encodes CASSQDHNQPQHF.

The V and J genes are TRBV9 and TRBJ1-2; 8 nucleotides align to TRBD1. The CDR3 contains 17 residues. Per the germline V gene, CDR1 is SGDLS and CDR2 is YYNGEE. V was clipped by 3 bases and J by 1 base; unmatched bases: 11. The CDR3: CASSARNDRGLNYGYTF. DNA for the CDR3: TGTGCCAGCAGCGCACGGAACGACAGGGGACTTAACTATGGCTACACCTTC.

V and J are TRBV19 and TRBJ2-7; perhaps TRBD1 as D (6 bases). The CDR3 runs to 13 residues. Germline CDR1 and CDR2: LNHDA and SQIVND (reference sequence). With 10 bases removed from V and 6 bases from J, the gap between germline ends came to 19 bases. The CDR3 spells CATKGDPGGEQYF. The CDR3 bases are TGTGCCACCAAGGGGGATCCAGGCGGCGAGCAGTACTTC.

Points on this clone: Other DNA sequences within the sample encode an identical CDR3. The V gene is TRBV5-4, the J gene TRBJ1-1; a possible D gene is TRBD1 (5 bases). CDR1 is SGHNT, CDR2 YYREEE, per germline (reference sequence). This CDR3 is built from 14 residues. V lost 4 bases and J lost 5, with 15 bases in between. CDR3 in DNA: TGTGCCAGCAGCCTTGGCCAGGGAGGGACTGAAGCTTTCTTT. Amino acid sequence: CASSLGQGGTEAFF.

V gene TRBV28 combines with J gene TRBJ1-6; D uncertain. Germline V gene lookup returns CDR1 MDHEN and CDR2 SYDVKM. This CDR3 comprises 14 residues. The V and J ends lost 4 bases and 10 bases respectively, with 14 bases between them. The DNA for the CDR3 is TGTGCCAGCAGTTGGACGGCTACGGGATCACCCCTCCACTTT. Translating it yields CASSWTATGSPLHF.

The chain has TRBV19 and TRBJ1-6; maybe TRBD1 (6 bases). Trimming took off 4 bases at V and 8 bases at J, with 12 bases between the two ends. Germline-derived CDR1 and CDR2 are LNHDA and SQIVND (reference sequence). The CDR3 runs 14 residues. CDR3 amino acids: CASSNQQGYSPLHF. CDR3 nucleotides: TGTGCCAGTAGTAACCAACAGGGTTATTCACCCCTCCACTTT. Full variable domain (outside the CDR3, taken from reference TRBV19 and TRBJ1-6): DGGITQSPKYLFRKEGQNVTLSCEQNLNHDAMYWYRQDPGQGLRLIYYSQIVNDFQKGDIAEGYSVSREKKESFPLTVTSAQKNPTAFYLCASSNQQGYSPLHFGNGTRLTVT.

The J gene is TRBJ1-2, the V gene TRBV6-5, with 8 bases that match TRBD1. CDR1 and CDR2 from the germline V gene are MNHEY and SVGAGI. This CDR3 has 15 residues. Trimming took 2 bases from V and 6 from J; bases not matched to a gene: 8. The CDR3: CASSYRGQGGDGYTF. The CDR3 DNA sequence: TGTGCCAGCAGTTACAGAGGACAGGGAGGGGATGGCTACACCTTC.